Following are 27 T cell receptor beta chains from one sample sequenced in a study of blood T cell repertoires in COVID-19. Only in-frame clones appear in the TCRdb table, and some are missing; sequencing was by immunoSEQ multiplex PCR. The data contain some 26,000 clones, roughly nine tenths of them singletons. Sample: peripheral blood. Receptors were obtained from a human donor in a cohort sampled during active COVID-19.

The chain has TRBV11-3 and TRBJ1-2; no definite D call. Between the trimmed V and J ends, which lost 4 bases and 0 bases, there was a span of 3 bases. In germline, CDR1 is SGHNT, CDR2 YENEEA. CDR3 size: 12 residues. CDR3 sequence reads: CASSSTNYGYTF. The CDR3 region has the DNA TGTGCCAGCAGCTCCACTAACTATGGCTACACCTTC.

This clone showed up just once. This chain joins TRBV28 and TRBJ2-7; a weak D match, TRBD1 (5 bases). Germline V lookup: CDR1 MDHEN, CDR2 SYDVKM. The CDR3 contains 14 residues. Trimming removed 4 bases from V and 5 bases from J, with 15 bases in between. The CDR3 DNA reads as TGTGCCAGCAGTTCGCATCGGACAAAGGACGAGCAGTACTTC. It translates to CASSSHRTKDEQYF.

This sequence joins TRBV6-2 or TRBV6-3 and TRBJ2-3; D might be TRBD2 (5 bases). CDR3 size: 15 residues. Germline V gives CDR1 MNHEY, CDR2 SVGEGT. V was pared by 4 bases and J by 3 bases, with 14 bases between. CDR3 in DNA: TGTGCCAGCAGTTCGACTCCTAGCACAACAGATACGCAGTATTTT. Protein product: CASSSTPSTTDTQYF.

The chain has TRBV3-1 (or the pseudogene TRBV3-2) and TRBJ2-2; 9 nucleotides match TRBD1. J was trimmed by 5 bases and V by 7 bases; bases with no gene match: 14. The CDR3 contains 17 residues. CDR1 and CDR2 (germline): LGHDT, YNNKEL (reference sequence). This chain's CDR3 is CASTTKPGTGWTGELFF. CDR3 DNA sequence: TGTGCCAGCACCACAAAACCCGGGACAGGGTGGACCGGGGAGCTGTTTTTT.

In its sample, this clone ranks as medium-sized. The chain employs TRBV6-5 and TRBJ2-3; TRBD1 aligns across 7 bases. The CDR3 is 15 residues long. J was trimmed by 0 bases and V by 5 bases; bases with no gene match: 5. Germline lookup yields CDR1 MNHEY and CDR2 SVGAGI. The CDR3 nucleotides read TGTGCCAGCAGTCGACAGGGCAGAAGCACAGATACGCAGTATTTT. The encoded protein is CASSRQGRSTDTQYF.

The V gene is TRBV5-1, the J gene TRBJ1-2; the match to TRBD1 covers 7 bases. The ends lost 0 bases at V and 6 bases at J; junction bases unmatched: 8. Germline V gene sequence: CDR1 SGHRS, CDR2 YFSETQ. The CDR3 has 15 residues. The CDR3 coding sequence is TGCGCCAGCAGCTTGGGGATTGACAGGGTAAATGGCTACACCTTC. This gives the protein CASSLGIDRVNGYTF. Filled out from reference TRBV5-1 and TRBJ1-2, the complete variable domain reads KAGVTQTPRYLIKTRGQQVTLSCSPISGHRSVSWYQQTPGQGLQFLFEYFSETQRNKGNFPGRFSGRQFSNSRSEMNVSTLELGDSALYLCASSLGIDRVNGYTFGSGTRLTVV.

The chain is built from TRBV6-2 or TRBV6-3 and TRBJ2-5; TRBD2 aligns across 11 bases. V dropped 5 bases and J dropped 5; count of bases not matched to a gene: 7. Germline V gives CDR1 MNHEY, CDR2 SVGEGT. The CDR3 consists of 15 residues. The CDR3 spells CASSVAGGPWETQYF. CDR3 coding DNA: TGTGCCAGCAGTGTAGCGGGAGGGCCTTGGGAGACCCAGTACTTC.

This chain links TRBV29-1 with TRBJ2-7; possibly TRBD2 for D (5 bases). Germline loops: CDR1 SQVTM, CDR2 ANQGSEA. This CDR3 has 12 residues. Trimming cost V 3 bases and J 6 bases, with 12 bases left between them. The CDR3 is CSVEGVRGEQYF. The CDR3 DNA follows: TGCAGCGTTGAGGGAGTTCGGGGCGAGCAGTACTTC.

This chain links TRBV7-2 with TRBJ2-7; 8 positions agree with TRBD2. The V and J ends lost 1 base and 3 bases, in that order; junction bases with no gene match: 5. The CDR3 totals 15 residues. Per the germline V gene, CDR1 is SGHTA and CDR2 is FQGNSA. CDR3 region: CASSLDASGFYEQYF. DNA of the CDR3: TGTGCCAGCAGCTTAGATGCTAGCGGGTTCTACGAGCAGTACTTC.

This clone was recorded only once. At one end, the junction sequence differs from germline, possibly due to a read error. The rearrangement links TRBV28 to TRBJ1-1, with TRBD1 as a possible D gene (5 bases). The CDR3 runs to 12 residues. The germline V gene encodes CDR1 MDHEN and CDR2 SYDVKM. Here the CDR3 reads CASRGTIEEVFF. In DNA, the CDR3 is TGTGCCAGCAGGGGGACTATCGAAGAAGTTTTCTTT.

The rearrangement uses TRBV5-1 and TRBJ2-1; 8 positions match TRBD1. Germline V gives CDR1 SGHRS, CDR2 YFSETQ. With 0 bases clipped from V and 7 bases from J, the junction kept 18 bases outside the gene matches. The CDR3 is 19 residues long. The CDR3 sequence: CASSLARQGAKIGRNEQFF. In DNA form, the CDR3 reads TGCGCCAGCAGCTTGGCTCGTCAGGGGGCGAAGATAGGACGGAATGAGCAGTTCTTC.

The CDR3 here is CASSLDVTEYGYTF. In nucleotides, the CDR3 is TGCGCCAGCAGCTTGGATGTGACAGAATATGGCTACACCTTC. The V and J genes are TRBV5-1 and TRBJ1-2; D perhaps matches TRBD1 (5 bases). The germline gives CDR1 SGHRS, CDR2 YFSETQ. The CDR3 is made up of 14 amino acids. Trimming removed 0 bases at V and 5 bases at J, with 11 bases between.

CDR3 nucleotide sequence: TGTGCCAGCAGCTTAGATGGGAGGTCTGGGGCCAACGTCCTGACTTTC. This sequence encodes CASSLDGRSGANVLTF. The gene calls are TRBV11-2 and TRBJ2-6; tentatively, D is TRBD2 (6 bases). CDR3 length: 16 residues. The germline CDR1 and CDR2 sequences are SGHAT and FQNNGV. V shed 0 bases and J shed 1 base, with 7 bases lying between them.

As regards this clone: Different DNA sequences within this sample yield the same CDR3. This chain uses TRBV12-3 or TRBV12-4 with TRBJ2-1; TRBD1 might be the D (5 bases). V was cut by 4 bases and J by 3 bases, with 7 bases left in between. The CDR3 totals 13 residues. CDR3 protein: CASSSDSYNEQFF. The DNA for the CDR3 is TGTGCCAGCAGTTCAGACAGCTACAATGAGCAGTTCTTC.

This clone occurred once. The V and J genes are TRBV18 and TRBJ1-1; TRBD1 matches 7 bases. Germline V gene data show CDR1 as KGHSH and CDR2 as LQKENI. V lost 3 bases to trimming and J lost 0 bases; unmatched junction nucleotides: 10. CDR3 length: 17 amino acids. This CDR3 reads CASSPPGQNFLNTEAFF. The DNA for the CDR3 is TGTGCCAGCTCACCTCCGGGACAGAACTTTTTGAACACTGAAGCTTTCTTT.

The chain links TRBV19 to TRBJ1-4; D might be TRBD1 (6 bases). Germline CDR1 LNHDA, CDR2 SQIVND (reference sequence). V lost 5 bases to trimming and J lost 5 bases, with 15 bases between them. This CDR3 has 15 residues. For the CDR3, the DNA is TGTGCCAGTAGTGGGAGACTCACAGGGAATGAAAAACTGTTTTTT. This encodes CASSGRLTGNEKLFF.

The gene calls are TRBV5-6 and TRBJ1-5; the D gene is possibly TRBD1 (5 bases). V was pared by 0 bases and J by 12 bases, with 13 bases between. Germline V gene lookup returns CDR1 SGHDT and CDR2 YYEEEE. This CDR3 has 13 residues. CDR3 protein: CASSLARQGDQHF. CDR3 DNA sequence: TGTGCCAGCAGCTTGGCTAGGCAGGGCGACCAGCATTTT. The full variable domain, its missing parts supplied by reference TRBV5-6 and TRBJ1-5, is DAGVTQSPTHLIKTRGQQVTLRCSPKSGHDTVSWYQQALGQGPQFIFQYYEEEERQRGNFPDRFSGHQFPNYSSELNVNALLLGDSALYLCASSLARQGDQHFGDGTRLSIL.

J is TRBJ2-7 and V is TRBV24-1; D is possibly TRBD1 (5 bases). CDR3 size: 13 residues. Trimming removed 3 bases at V and 0 bases at J, with 5 bases between. Germline-derived CDR1 and CDR2 are KGHDR and SFDVKD. The CDR3 sequence: CATSDGHSYEQYF. DNA of the CDR3: TGTGCCACCAGTGATGGACACTCCTACGAGCAGTACTTC.

The CDR3 loop is CASVPQSTGLNYGYTF. Here the CDR3 DNA reads TGTGCCAGCGTCCCGCAGTCGACAGGTCTTAACTATGGCTACACCTTC. V gene TRBV7-2 combines with J gene TRBJ1-2; D perhaps matches TRBD1 (6 bases). The V gene lost 8 bases and the J gene lost 1 base, with 20 bases spanning the gap. Germline V gene data show CDR1 as SGHTA and CDR2 as FQGNSA. CDR3 length equals 16 residues.

This rearrangement joins TRBV6-4 to TRBJ2-3; the match to TRBD2 covers 10 bases. This CDR3 is 14 amino acids long. Germline loops: CDR1 MRHNA, CDR2 SNTAGT. V was pared by 9 bases and J by 5 bases, with 8 bases of the junction left unmatched. For the CDR3, the DNA is TGTGCCAGTAGGAGCGGGGGGGCCCAAGATACGCAGTATTTT. Encoded protein: CASRSGGAQDTQYF.

The rearrangement links TRBV28 to TRBJ2-7; D is perhaps TRBD2 (5 bases). The CDR3 has 15 amino acids. Germline lookup yields CDR1 MDHEN and CDR2 SYDVKM. Trimming pared 5 bases from V and 4 bases from J, leaving 18 bases between. The CDR3 region has the DNA TGTGCCAGCAGTCCTAGCCGGAAAGGGTTTTACGAGCAGTACTTC. Its translation is CASSPSRKGFYEQYF.

V gene TRBV4-3 combines with J gene TRBJ1-5; no clear D gene. The germline V gene encodes CDR1 LGHNA and CDR2 YSLEER. The CDR3 has 13 amino acids. V gave up 0 bases and J gave up 7 bases, with 7 bases separating them. Here the CDR3 reads CASSQDLSQPQHF. For the CDR3, the DNA is TGCGCCAGCAGCCAAGATCTCTCCCAGCCCCAGCATTTT.

This clone was seen just once. This chain links TRBV6-5 with TRBJ2-7; a possible D gene is TRBD2 (6 bases). The ends were cut back, 8 bases at V and 3 bases at J, with 14 bases in the middle. CDR3 length equals 13 residues. Germline CDR1 is MNHEY and CDR2 is SVGAGI. The CDR3 spells CASVLGLGYEQYF. CDR3 nucleotides: TGTGCCAGCGTGTTGGGACTGGGCTACGAGCAGTACTTC.

This clone was recorded once. The chain uses TRBV2 and TRBJ2-3, with unresolved D. The germline V and J ends were trimmed by 4 bases and 0 bases, with 11 bases remaining between them. The CDR3 runs to 15 residues. Germline V CDR1 and CDR2: SNHLY, FYNNEI. CDR3 DNA sequence: TGTGCCAGCAGTGGAAGCGCCGCTAGCACAGATACGCAGTATTTT. Amino acid sequence: CASSGSAASTDTQYF.

This rearrangement joins TRBV7-9 to TRBJ2-7; 8 bases line up with TRBD2. Germline assignment: CDR1 SEHNR and CDR2 FQNEAQ (reference sequence). The CDR3 consists of 14 residues. J lost 3 bases, V lost 5 bases, and 6 bases had no gene match. The CDR3 DNA sequence: TGTGCCAGCAGCCCAAGCGGGAGTGGCTACGAGCAGTACTTC. Translating it yields CASSPSGSGYEQYF.

The J gene is TRBJ1-1, the V gene TRBV6-5, with D possibly matching TRBD1 (6 bases). Germline values: CDR1 MNHEY, CDR2 SVGAGI. This CDR3 region has 15 residues. The germline V and J ends were trimmed by 10 bases and 0 bases, with 18 bases remaining between them. CDR3: CATLLKTGMNTEAFF. The DNA of the CDR3 is TGTGCCACGCTTTTAAAGACAGGCATGAACACTGAAGCTTTCTTT.

The J gene is TRBJ1-1, the V gene TRBV6-4, with 12 nucleotides matching TRBD1. Germline CDR1 is MRHNA and CDR2 is SNTAGT. The CDR3 is 15 amino acids. J gave up 8 bases and V 7 bases, and 11 bases lay outside the gene matches. CDR3 sequence (DNA): TGTGCCAGCAAGAAGGTACCGGGACAGGGGGCGGAAGCTTTCTTT. It translates to CASKKVPGQGAEAFF.